This T cell receptor (beta chain) was sequenced for a study of cytomegalovirus exposure and HLA in healthy donors. PCR amplification relied on 60 Vbeta primers (plus 13 Jbeta primers). Libraries were prepared by immunoSEQ multiplex PCR; TCRdb keeps only in-frame clonotypes and omits some of them. The sample has approximately 190,000 clones; roughly 76% are singletons. CDR3 length: 14 residues. Germline V gives CDR1 GTSNPN, CDR2 SVGIG (reference sequence). The V and J ends lost 4 bases and 2 bases respectively, with 14 bases between them. The source of this sequence is a man in his forties or fifties in good health and CMV-seropositive. The chain recombines TRBV30 with TRBJ1-2; TRBD1 might be the D (6 bases). Sequenced: PBMCs. The CDR3 DNA sequence: TGTGCCTGGACGTCAGGGGTCTCCAACTATGGCTACACCTTC. Translating gives CAWTSGVSNYGYTF. The whole variable domain, remainder taken from reference TRBV30 and TRBJ1-2, is SQTIHQWPATLVQPVGSPLSLECTVEGTSNPNLYWYRQAAGRGLQLLFYSVGIGQISSEVPQNLSASRPQDRQFILSSKKLLLSDSGFYLCAWTSGVSNYGYTFGSGTRLTVV.